What follows are 11 T cell receptor beta chains derived from one specimen sequenced in a study of vaccination and CD4 T cells after COVID-19. Cultured CD4+ T cell DNA was sequenced using the Oncomine TCR Beta short-read assay. MiXCR, run by TCRdb on the PCR reads, gives a single entry per CDR3 protein. In the table there are 15,000 to 20,000 distinct CDR3 sequences, around half of which are singletons. Specified treatment: roughly 10-day PBMC culture with coronavirus spike peptide pools or control peptides (ViraFEST assay). The antigens for these receptors are not known. The sequenced sample was CD4+ T cells from blood, cultured in vitro. Receptor source: a human donor who had recovered from COVID-19.

The chain joins TRBV7-3 to TRBJ1-6; D call uncertain. Germline CDR1 and CDR2: SGHTA and FQGTGA. The CDR3 spans 14 residues. V was shortened by 2 bases and J by 4 bases, with 6 bases between the two germline ends. CDR3 amino acids: CASSLGRYNSPLHF. CDR3 bases: TGTGCCAGCAGCTTAGGGCGGTATAATTCACCCCTCCACTTT.

This chain joins TRBV6-2 or TRBV6-3 and TRBJ2-1; 9 bases are shared with TRBD2. The CDR3 has 16 amino acids. With 1 base clipped from V and 5 bases from J, the junction kept 6 bases outside the gene matches. Germline V lookup: CDR1 MNHEY, CDR2 SVGEGT. CDR3 nucleotides: TGTGCCAGCAGTTACTTTGGCGGGGGGGCAAACAATGAGCAGTTCTTC. Translation gives CASSYFGGGANNEQFF.

The chain links TRBV19 to TRBJ1-4; perhaps TRBD1 as D (5 bases). Germline CDR1 is LNHDA and CDR2 is SQIVND (reference sequence). The CDR3 spans 15 residues. Trimming pared 9 bases from V and 2 bases from J, leaving 16 bases between. The CDR3: CASALQGVTNEKLFF. Written as DNA, the CDR3 is TGTGCCAGCGCCCTGCAGGGAGTGACTAATGAAAAACTGTTTTTT.

This chain connects TRBV7-3 to TRBJ1-6; D gene unclear. This CDR3 has 18 amino acids. Germline CDR1 is SGHTA and CDR2 is FQGTGA. V was clipped by 5 bases and J by 1 base, with 18 bases between them. The CDR3 bases are TGTGCCAGCAGCCACTGGATGGATAGGTGGTCCTATAATTCACCCCTCCACTTT. This encodes CASSHWMDRWSYNSPLHF.

This chain links TRBV6-1 with TRBJ2-3; D ambiguous. Germline lookup yields CDR1 MNHNS and CDR2 SASEGT. Trimming shortened V by 6 bases and J by 5 bases, and 12 bases separated the two germline ends. The CDR3 consists of 13 residues. The CDR3 reads CASRKPGQDTQYF. The CDR3 DNA is TGTGCCAGCAGAAAACCGGGTCAAGATACGCAGTATTTT.

J is TRBJ2-7 and V is TRBV24-1; D gene ambiguous. CDR3 length: 12 residues. The germline V and J ends were trimmed by 7 bases and 5 bases, with 11 bases remaining between them. The germline V gene encodes CDR1 KGHDR and CDR2 SFDVKD. The CDR3 here is CATSATGHEQYF. The DNA of the CDR3 is TGTGCCACCAGCGCGACGGGCCACGAGCAGTACTTC.

This clonotype has just one count. The CDR3 sequence: CATLGEDPEQYF. In nucleotides, the CDR3 is TGTGCCACCTTGGGGGAGGATCCCGAGCAGTACTTC. V usage is TRBV6-1 and J usage is TRBJ2-7; a weak D match, TRBD2 (6 bases). V lost 10 bases and J 6 bases, leaving 16 bases between the germline ends. The CDR3 extends over 12 amino acids. From germline, CDR1 is MNHNS and CDR2 SASEGT.

The chain is built from TRBV7-2 and TRBJ1-4; D is undetermined. V was pared by 2 bases and J by 12 bases, with 16 bases between. The CDR3 length is 14 residues. Germline-derived CDR1 and CDR2 are SGHTA and FQGNSA. The CDR3 spells CASSLRRTSGELFF. CDR3 bases: TGTGCCAGCAGCTTACGTAGGACGAGTGGGGAACTGTTTTTT.

J is TRBJ2-2 and V is TRBV7-6, with 9 positions matching TRBD2. The CDR3 loop spans 16 amino acids. CDR1 and CDR2 (germline): SGHVS, FNYEAQ. Unmatched junction bases numbered 7, after V lost 3 bases and J lost 5 bases. The CDR3 region has the DNA TGTGCCAGCAGCTTTGGCGGGGGGGCTAAAACCGGGGAGCTGTTTTTT. It yields the protein CASSFGGGAKTGELFF.

This chain links TRBV29-1 with TRBJ2-3; TRBD2 aligns across 7 bases. The CDR3 is made up of 15 amino acids. CDR1 is SQVTM, CDR2 ANQGSEA, per germline. J gave up 1 base and V 6 bases, and 10 bases lay outside the gene matches. The CDR3 region has the DNA TGCAGCGTGGTCCCCACGGCGGGGGGCACAGATACGCAGTATTTT. Protein product: CSVVPTAGGTDTQYF.

The rearrangement links TRBV6-5 to TRBJ2-1; D is undetermined. Between the trimmed V and J ends, which lost 4 bases and 4 bases, there was a span of 11 bases. Germline V CDR1 and CDR2: MNHEY, SVGAGI. The CDR3 is made up of 14 amino acids. The DNA for the CDR3 is TGTGCCAGCAGTTCTTCACCGGAGTACAATGAGCAGTTCTTC. It is translated as CASSSSPEYNEQFF.